The present T cell receptor (beta chain) was sequenced within a study of T cells after yellow fever vaccination. One entry per CDR3 protein, called by TCRdb with MiXCR from the 5' RACE reads. The table includes a few hundred thousand distinct CDR3 sequences, 4.1% detected once. Concerning this clonotype itself: The antigen remains undetermined.

This CDR3 is 13 amino acids long. Germline V lookup: CDR1 MNHEY, CDR2 SMNVEV (reference sequence). The V end lost 2 bases, the J end lost 5 bases, and 9 bases lay between the germline ends. General study findings and limits: The secondary response peaked faster, at day 5 versus 15, but was weaker.

This material consisted of PBMCs, taken 5 days after the yellow fever booster vaccination. The chain combines TRBV27 with TRBJ1-1; D ambiguous. The TCR originated in a man between 18 and 29 years old who received the YFV17D yellow fever vaccine. The CDR3 reads CASSLAQWTEAFF. Here the CDR3 DNA reads TGTGCCAGCAGTTTAGCCCAGTGGACTGAAGCTTTCTTT.